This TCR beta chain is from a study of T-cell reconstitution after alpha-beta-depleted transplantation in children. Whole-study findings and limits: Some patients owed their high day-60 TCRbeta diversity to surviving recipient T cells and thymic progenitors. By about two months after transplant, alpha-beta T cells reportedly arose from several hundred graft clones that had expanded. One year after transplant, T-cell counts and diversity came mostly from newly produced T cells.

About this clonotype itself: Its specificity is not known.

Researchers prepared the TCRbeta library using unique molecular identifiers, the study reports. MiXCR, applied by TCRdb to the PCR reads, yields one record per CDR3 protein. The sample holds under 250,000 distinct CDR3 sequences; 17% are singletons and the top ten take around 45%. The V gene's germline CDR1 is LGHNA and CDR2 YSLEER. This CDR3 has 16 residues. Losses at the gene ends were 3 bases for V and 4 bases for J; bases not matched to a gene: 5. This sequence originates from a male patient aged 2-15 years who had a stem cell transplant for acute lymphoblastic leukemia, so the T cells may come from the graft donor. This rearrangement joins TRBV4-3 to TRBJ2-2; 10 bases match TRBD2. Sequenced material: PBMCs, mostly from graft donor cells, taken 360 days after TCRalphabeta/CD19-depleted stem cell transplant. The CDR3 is CASSHLAGEGTGELFF. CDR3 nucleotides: TGCGCCAGCAGCCACCTAGCGGGGGAAGGCACCGGGGAGCTGTTTTTT.